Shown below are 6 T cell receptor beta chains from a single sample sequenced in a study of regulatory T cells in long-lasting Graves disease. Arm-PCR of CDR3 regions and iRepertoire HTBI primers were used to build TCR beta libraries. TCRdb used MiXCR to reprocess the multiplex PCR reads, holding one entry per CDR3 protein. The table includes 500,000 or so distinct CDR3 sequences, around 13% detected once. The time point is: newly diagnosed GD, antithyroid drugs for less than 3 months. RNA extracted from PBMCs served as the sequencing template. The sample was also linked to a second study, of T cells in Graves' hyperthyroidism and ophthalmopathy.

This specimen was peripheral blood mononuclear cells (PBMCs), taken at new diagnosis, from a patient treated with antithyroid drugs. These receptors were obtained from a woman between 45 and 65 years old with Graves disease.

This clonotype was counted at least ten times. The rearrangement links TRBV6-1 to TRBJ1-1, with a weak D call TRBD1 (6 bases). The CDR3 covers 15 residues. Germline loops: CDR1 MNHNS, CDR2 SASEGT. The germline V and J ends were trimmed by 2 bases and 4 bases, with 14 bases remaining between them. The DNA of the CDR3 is TGTGCCAGCAGTGAACGGCTAGGGGGTGGCACTGAAGCTTTCTTT. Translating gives CASSERLGGGTEAFF.

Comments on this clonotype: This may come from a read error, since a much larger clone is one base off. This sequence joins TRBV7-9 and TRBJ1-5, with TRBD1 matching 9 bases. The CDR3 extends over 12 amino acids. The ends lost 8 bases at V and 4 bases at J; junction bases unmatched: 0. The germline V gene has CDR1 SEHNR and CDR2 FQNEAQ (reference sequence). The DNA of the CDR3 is TGTGCCAGCGGGACAGGGAATCAGCCCCAGCATTTT. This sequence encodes CASGTGNQPQHF. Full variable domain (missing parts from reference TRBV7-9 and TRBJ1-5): DTGVSQNPRHKITKRGQNVTFRCDPISEHNRLYWYRQTLGQGPEFLTYFQNEAQLEKSRLLSDRFSAERPKGSFSTLEIQRTEQGDSAMYLCASGTGNQPQHFGDGTRLSIL.

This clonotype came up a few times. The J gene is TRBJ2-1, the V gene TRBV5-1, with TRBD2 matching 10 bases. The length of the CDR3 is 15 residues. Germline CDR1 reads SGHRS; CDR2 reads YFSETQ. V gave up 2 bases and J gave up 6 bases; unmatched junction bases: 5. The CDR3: CASSFLAGEINEQFF. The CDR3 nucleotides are TGCGCCAGCAGCTTTCTAGCGGGAGAGATCAATGAGCAGTTCTTC.

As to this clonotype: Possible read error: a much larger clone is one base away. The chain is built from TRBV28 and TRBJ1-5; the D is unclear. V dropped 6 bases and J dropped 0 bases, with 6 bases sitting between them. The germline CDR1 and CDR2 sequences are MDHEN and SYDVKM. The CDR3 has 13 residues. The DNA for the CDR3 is TGTGCCAGCAGAACAGTTAGCAATCAGCCCCAGCATTTT. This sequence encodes CASRTVSNQPQHF.

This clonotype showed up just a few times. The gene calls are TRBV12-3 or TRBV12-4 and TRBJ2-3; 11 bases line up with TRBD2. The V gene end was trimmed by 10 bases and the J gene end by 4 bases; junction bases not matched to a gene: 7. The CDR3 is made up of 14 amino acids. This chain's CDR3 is CANSGRAGSDTQYF. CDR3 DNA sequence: TGTGCCAATAGCGGGAGGGCCGGATCAGATACGCAGTATTTT.

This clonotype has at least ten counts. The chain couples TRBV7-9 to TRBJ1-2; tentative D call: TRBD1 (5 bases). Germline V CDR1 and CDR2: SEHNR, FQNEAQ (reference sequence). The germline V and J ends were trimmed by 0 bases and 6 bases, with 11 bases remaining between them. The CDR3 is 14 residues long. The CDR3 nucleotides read TGTGCCAGCAGCTTAGCGGGGAGGGGACATGGCTACACCTTC. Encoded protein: CASSLAGRGHGYTF.